The 29 T cell receptor beta chains below come from one sample, sequenced in a study of T cell repertoires in cytomegalovirus infection. These receptors are not linked to any known antigen. MiXCR, run by TCRdb on the reads, gives a single entry per CDR3 protein. The sample has about 470,000 distinct CDR3 sequences; under 45% are singletons. The source was cultured PBMCs, collected from culture after CMV antigen stimulation. Receptors were obtained from a human donor in good health (CMV status not recorded). Some clones in this sample may be carry-over from other donors' samples.

V gene TRBV12-3 or TRBV12-4 combines with J gene TRBJ2-3; either TRBD1 or TRBD2 may supply D (6 bases each). There are 14 residues in the CDR3. Trimming removed 4 bases at V and 6 bases at J, with 14 bases between. This CDR3 reads CASSWGTGRDTQYF. The CDR3 DNA reads as TGTGCCAGCAGTTGGGGTACAGGGAGGGATACGCAGTATTTT.

In DNA form, the CDR3 reads TGTGCCAGCAGTGAATGGGAGACGGACAATGAGCAGTTCTTC. Protein sequence: CASSEWETDNEQFF. V gene TRBV6-1 combines with J gene TRBJ2-1; D perhaps matches TRBD2 (5 bases). The CDR3 runs to 14 residues. From germline, CDR1 is MNHNS and CDR2 SASEGT. V was pared by 2 bases and J by 5 bases, with 10 bases between.

At least ten counts were recorded for this clonotype. The CDR3 DNA is TGTGCCAGCAGCTTAGGGCAAGTGGTGAACACTGAAGCTTTCTTT. Its protein is CASSLGQVVNTEAFF. The chain recombines TRBV7-2 with TRBJ1-1; D unresolved. V lost 1 base and J lost 0, with 9 bases in between. The germline CDR1 and CDR2 sequences are SGHTA and FQGNSA. This CDR3 spans 15 amino acids.

The gene calls are TRBV5-6 and TRBJ2-1; possibly TRBD2 for D (5 bases). Trimming stripped 1 base from V and 8 bases from J, with 10 bases between. This CDR3 is built from 13 residues. In germline, CDR1 is SGHDT, CDR2 YYEEEE. CDR3 residues: CASSLIGGDEQFF. The CDR3 region has the DNA TGTGCCAGCAGCTTGATCGGAGGCGATGAGCAGTTCTTC.

The chain recombines TRBV18 with TRBJ1-5; the match to TRBD1 covers 9 bases. CDR3 length: 17 residues. Germline V lookup: CDR1 KGHSH, CDR2 LQKENI. V gave up 3 bases and J gave up 2 bases; unmatched junction bases: 8. The CDR3 nucleotides are TGTGCCAGCTCACCTAGCACGGGACAGGGAGGCAATCAGCCCCAGCATTTT. Protein product: CASSPSTGQGGNQPQHF. Complete variable domain (other parts from reference TRBV18 and TRBJ1-5): NAGVMQNPRHLVRRRGQEARLRCSPMKGHSHVYWYRQLPEEGLKFMVYLQKENIIDESGMPKERFSAEFPKEGPSILRIQQVVRGDSAAYFCASSPSTGQGGNQPQHFGDGTRLSIL.

This sequence joins TRBV12-3 or TRBV12-4 and TRBJ1-4; tentatively, D is TRBD1 (6 bases). Trimming pared 2 bases from V and 5 bases from J, leaving 6 bases between. The CDR3 consists of 13 residues. CDR3 nucleotides: TGTGCCAGCAGTTTAACAGGGAATGAAAAACTGTTTTTT. This codes for CASSLTGNEKLFF.

This clonotype has just a few counts. The chain combines TRBV7-4 with TRBJ2-7; 7 positions match TRBD2. The CDR3 length is 15 residues. Germline-derived CDR1 and CDR2 are SGHVT and SQSDAQ. Trimming cost V 4 bases and J 4 bases; bases outside gene matches: 10. This CDR3 reads CASSSGRGGAYEQYF. In DNA, the CDR3 is TGTGCCAGCAGCTCCGGCCGGGGAGGGGCTTACGAGCAGTACTTC. The variable domain in full, with the rest retrieved from reference TRBV7-4 and TRBJ2-7, is GAGVSQSPRYKVAKRGRDVALRCDSISGHVTLYWYRQTLGQGSEVLTYSQSDAQRDKSGRPSGRFSAERPERSVSTLKIQRTEQGDSAVYLCASSSGRGGAYEQYFGPGTRLTVT.

This clonotype was counted a few times. V is TRBV7-7 and J is TRBJ2-5; D might be TRBD1 (6 bases). CDR1 and CDR2 from the germline V gene are SSHAT and FNYEAQ (reference sequence). V shed 5 bases and J shed 5 bases, with 12 bases lying between them. The length of the CDR3 is 13 residues. The CDR3 is CASSNRVGETQYF. The DNA for the CDR3 is TGTGCCAGCAGCAACAGGGTAGGGGAGACCCAGTACTTC.

This clonotype was observed a few times. J is TRBJ2-6 and V is TRBV7-2, with 12 nucleotides matching TRBD1. V trimming: 5 bases; J trimming: 3 bases; junction bases outside the gene matches: 8. The CDR3 is 18 amino acids. Germline CDR1 is SGHTA and CDR2 is FQGNSA. CDR3 sequence reads: CASSRSGQGAYGANVLTF. CDR3 coding DNA: TGTGCCAGCAGCCGCTCGGGACAGGGGGCTTATGGGGCCAACGTCCTGACTTTC.

This clonotype has just a few counts. The chain has TRBV2 and TRBJ1-5, with 9 bases that match TRBD1. CDR1 SNHLY and CDR2 FYNNEI come from the germline V gene. V gave up 6 bases and J gave up 6 bases; unmatched junction bases: 9. The CDR3 has 15 residues. The CDR3 protein is CASRGTGGRSQPQHF. CDR3 coding DNA: TGTGCCAGCAGGGGAACAGGGGGCCGGAGTCAGCCCCAGCATTTT.

The table lists this clonotype with a few counts. The chain recombines TRBV7-2 with TRBJ2-7; D might be TRBD1 (6 bases). The V gene's germline CDR1 is SGHTA and CDR2 FQGNSA. The CDR3 sequence is 14 residues long. The V gene lost 5 bases and the J gene lost 0 bases, with 11 bases spanning the gap. CDR3 DNA sequence: TGTGCCAGCAGCACCCAGACAGGCTCCTACGAGCAGTACTTC. Translation: CASSTQTGSYEQYF.

In its sample, this clonotype was seen a few times. The chain couples TRBV6-5 to TRBJ1-1; possibly TRBD1 for D (6 bases). The CDR3 sequence is 15 residues long. The germline V gene encodes CDR1 MNHEY and CDR2 SVGAGI. Trimming pared 6 bases from V and 1 base from J, leaving 15 bases between. The CDR3 sequence: CASSRPGGANTEAFF. In nucleotides, the CDR3 is TGTGCCAGCAGCCGACCGGGGGGGGCGAACACTGAAGCTTTCTTT.

This rearrangement joins TRBV11-3 to TRBJ1-2; D perhaps matches TRBD1 (5 bases). CDR3 size: 15 residues. CDR1 SGHNT and CDR2 YENEEA come from the germline V gene. Between the trimmed V and J ends, which lost 5 bases and 4 bases, there was a span of 17 bases. CDR3 nucleotide sequence: TGTGCCAGCAGCCAGGCCGGCGGGGGGTCCTATGGCTACACCTTC. The encoded protein is CASSQAGGGSYGYTF.

This clonotype was counted a single time. This chain links TRBV28 with TRBJ2-3; 7 nucleotides align to TRBD2. Germline V gene data show CDR1 as MDHEN and CDR2 as SYDVKM. This CDR3 comprises 14 residues. V was clipped by 8 bases and J by 1 base; unmatched bases: 6. The CDR3 DNA is TGTGCCAGCGATGGTGGGGGGGGCACAGATACGCAGTATTTT. It encodes CASDGGGGTDTQYF.

This chain connects TRBV12-3 or TRBV12-4 to TRBJ2-5; 12 bases fit TRBD2. The V and J ends lost 3 bases and 12 bases, in that order; junction bases with no gene match: 5. The CDR3 length is 13 residues. CDR3 protein: CASSLAGLAGKYF. The CDR3 coding sequence is TGTGCCAGCAGTTTGGCTGGACTAGCGGGGAAGTACTTC.

The chain links TRBV7-8 to TRBJ1-2; 8 bases are a match to TRBD1. The CDR3 has 16 residues. The V gene end was trimmed by 4 bases and the J gene end by 8 bases; junction bases not matched to a gene: 15. Germline CDR1 reads SGHVS; CDR2 reads FQNEAQ. CDR3 sequence: CASSSSSPGGTRGYTF. In DNA, the CDR3 is TGTGCCAGCAGCTCCTCATCTCCAGGGGGCACAAGAGGCTACACCTTC. The full variable domain, its missing parts supplied by reference TRBV7-8 and TRBJ1-2, is GAGVSQSPRYKVAKRGQDVALRCDPISGHVSLFWYQQALGQGPEFLTYFQNEAQLDKSGLPSDRFFAERPEGSVSTLKIQRTQQEDSAVYLCASSSSSPGGTRGYTFGSGTRLTVV.

This clonotype has only a few counts. The chain couples TRBV2 to TRBJ2-1, with TRBD2 identical over 10 bases. Germline CDR1 is SNHLY and CDR2 is FYNNEI. V shed 7 bases and J 5 bases; nucleotides not matched to a gene: 5. CDR3 size: 14 residues. The CDR3 DNA is TGTGCCAGCATTTACCTAGCGGGGGACAATGAGCAGTTCTTC. Residues: CASIYLAGDNEQFF.

This clonotype has a handful of counts. The chain combines TRBV11-2 with TRBJ2-1, with 13 positions matching TRBD2. V was clipped by 1 base and J by 10 bases; unmatched bases: 4. CDR1 and CDR2 from the germline V gene are SGHAT and FQNNGV. This CDR3 is 15 amino acids long. CDR3 protein: CASSLGLAGGREQFF. The CDR3, as DNA: TGTGCCAGCAGCTTAGGACTAGCGGGAGGCCGGGAGCAGTTCTTC.

The sample holds many counts of this clonotype. This chain joins TRBV7-8 and TRBJ1-5; D might be TRBD1 (5 bases). V lost 1 base, J lost 0 bases, and 10 bases lay in between. Germline CDR1 is SGHVS and CDR2 is FQNEAQ. The CDR3 extends over 16 amino acids. CDR3 amino acids: CASSLVRTSSNQPQHF. CDR3 coding DNA: TGTGCCAGCAGCTTAGTCAGGACAAGTAGCAATCAGCCCCAGCATTTT.

The chain joins TRBV5-4 to TRBJ1-4, with D perhaps matching TRBD1 (6 bases). CDR1 and CDR2 from the germline V gene are SGHNT and YYREEE (reference sequence). There are 16 residues in the CDR3. V lost 3 bases and J 10 bases, leaving 22 bases between the germline ends. As DNA, the CDR3 is TGTGCCAGCAGCTCGACCTTCGGGGGGGCCGTTGGAAAACTGTTTTTT. Translated: CASSSTFGGAVGKLFF.

This chain uses TRBV19 with TRBJ2-4; unclear D gene. Germline loops: CDR1 LNHDA, CDR2 SQIVND (reference sequence). Trimming took off 9 bases at V and 2 bases at J, with 17 bases between the two ends. This CDR3 region has 15 residues. The CDR3 nucleotides read TGTGCCAGCCTTGGATGGTTCGGGCCCAAAAACATTCAGTACTTC. Residues: CASLGWFGPKNIQYF.

This clonotype appeared a few times. This chain connects TRBV12-3 or TRBV12-4 to TRBJ1-1; weak D call: TRBD1 (6 bases). V was cut by 5 bases and J by 6 bases, with 19 bases left in between. There are 15 residues in the CDR3. CDR3 sequence: CASSPKTGRDSEAFF. CDR3 DNA: TGTGCCAGCAGTCCGAAGACAGGAAGGGATTCTGAAGCTTTCTTT.

CDR3 bases: TGTGCCAGCACCCGAACGGAGGAGGATACGCAGTATTTT. Protein: CASTRTEEDTQYF. The chain has TRBV6-8 and TRBJ2-3, with a tentative D call TRBD2 (5 bases). The germline gives CDR1 MNHGY, CDR2 SAAAGT. This CDR3 has 13 residues. Trimming shortened V by 7 bases and J by 6 bases, and 14 bases separated the two germline ends.

This clonotype occurred a few times. The chain carries TRBV7-9 and TRBJ1-2; 8 bases are a match to TRBD1. Per germline, CDR1 SEHNR and CDR2 FQNEAQ (reference sequence). CDR3 length: 14 residues. The ends lost 5 bases at V and 6 bases at J; junction bases unmatched: 8. CDR3 nucleotides: TGTGCCAGCAGCCGGGACAGGAGCTCGGATGGCTACACCTTC. Translating gives CASSRDRSSDGYTF. Full variable domain (remainder filled in from reference TRBV7-9 and TRBJ1-2): DTGVSQNPRHKITKRGQNVTFRCDPISEHNRLYWYRQTLGQGPEFLTYFQNEAQLEKSRLLSDRFSAERPKGSFSTLEIQRTEQGDSAMYLCASSRDRSSDGYTFGSGTRLTVV.

The chain combines TRBV24-1 with TRBJ2-2; 7 bases agree with TRBD1. The CDR3 totals 15 residues. Germline V gene sequence: CDR1 KGHDR, CDR2 SFDVKD. Germline trimming cut 5 bases from V and 4 bases from J; bases unmatched to any gene: 6. The CDR3 loop is CATSASRGTTGELFF. The CDR3, as DNA: TGTGCCACCAGTGCCAGCAGGGGGACCACCGGGGAGCTGTTTTTT.

The genes are TRBV2 and TRBJ2-7, with D possibly being TRBD2 (7 bases). CDR3 length: 14 residues. Germline CDR1 and CDR2: SNHLY and FYNNEI. The V end was cut by 7 bases, the J end by 0 bases, with 13 bases between. CDR3 sequence reads: CASNRGGPSYEQYF. The DNA for the CDR3 is TGTGCCAGCAATAGGGGGGGGCCCTCCTACGAGCAGTACTTC.

The chain joins TRBV7-2 to TRBJ1-1, with unresolved D. Germline V gene lookup returns CDR1 SGHTA and CDR2 FQGNSA. Deletions cut 6 bases from V and 1 base from J, with 9 bases between. This CDR3 comprises 13 residues. The CDR3: CASSYDTNTEAFF. The CDR3 DNA reads as TGTGCCAGCAGTTATGACACGAACACTGAAGCTTTCTTT.

DNA for the CDR3: TGTGCCAGCAGTAGGACAGGGTTTTTCTACGAGCAGTACTTC. Its protein product is CASSRTGFFYEQYF. V and J are TRBV6-2 or TRBV6-3 and TRBJ2-7, with 8 bases lining up with TRBD1. Germline V gene sequence: CDR1 MNHEY, CDR2 SVGEGT. V gave up 5 bases and J gave up 3 bases; unmatched junction bases: 6. The CDR3 length is 14 residues.

The chain carries TRBV10-3 and TRBJ2-5; a weak D match, TRBD1 (6 bases). The CDR3 contains 13 residues. V lost 6 bases to trimming and J lost 9 bases, with 17 bases between them. From germline, CDR1 is ENHRY and CDR2 SYGVKD. The DNA for the CDR3 is TGTGCCATCAGCCTGGACAGCCTGCGGGCCCAGTACTTC. As protein: CAISLDSLRAQYF.